The rows below give T cell receptor beta chains drawn from one sample of a study of regulatory T cells in long-lasting Graves disease. TCRdb passed the multiplex PCR reads through MiXCR, listing each CDR3 protein once. In the table there are hundreds of thousands of distinct CDR3 sequences, approximately 13% of which are singletons. Separately, the same data were catalogued under a study of T cells in Graves' hyperthyroidism and ophthalmopathy.

Source: peripheral blood mononuclear cells (PBMCs), taken at new diagnosis, from a patient treated with antithyroid drugs. The receptors originated from a man aged 25 to 40 with Graves disease. Each CDR3 is given with its conserved first and last residue.

j_gene,v_gene,CDR3aa
TRBJ2-1,TRBV20-1,CSSQRYSYNEQFF
TRBJ2-1,TRBV12-3/TRBV12-4,CASSKTSGSGSNEQFF
TRBJ2-1,TRBV11-3,CASSLVSGGEQFF
TRBJ2-1,TRBV7-6,CASSPFRRQAGALNNEQFF
TRBJ1-2,TRBV2,CASQGQVLGNGYTF
TRBJ2-1,TRBV12-3/TRBV12-4,CASSLKGDEQFF
TRBJ2-4,TRBV6-5,CASSYSLRGTGIQYF
TRBJ2-7,TRBV12-3/TRBV12-4,CASSGSTDYEQYF
TRBJ2-2,TRBV4-2,CASSFERDTGELFF
TRBJ1-4,TRBV7-9,CASSPKTATNEKLFF
TRBJ1-6,TRBV6-5,CASSYDISYNSPLHF
TRBJ2-1,TRBV6-2/TRBV6-3,CASSELAGGRLEINEQFF
TRBJ1-1,TRBV3-1,CASSQWGIRIAFF
TRBJ1-1,TRBV19,CASSIDRGGKAFF
TRBJ2-1,TRBV4-1,CASSQVSSDNEQFF
TRBJ2-7,TRBV7-9,CASSPTFDEQYF
TRBJ2-3,TRBV6-2/TRBV6-3,CASSRLAGGPDTQYF
TRBJ2-7,TRBV3-1,CASSQGPLVGSYEQYF
TRBJ2-1,TRBV6-2/TRBV6-3,CASRNLWAGGSYNEQFF
TRBJ2-5,TRBV7-2,CASSLDDSNSGETQYF
TRBJ2-1,TRBV19,CASSMAWGDSSFF
TRBJ1-2,TRBV27,CASSLVGRRDGYTF
TRBJ2-1,TRBV15,CATSRVLRGRQNEQFF
TRBJ1-2,TRBV15,CATSPGGLYGYTF
TRBJ1-2,TRBV27,CASSGTGTADGYTF
TRBJ2-1,TRBV30,CAWSPPGQGRASQFF
TRBJ2-7,TRBV3-1,CASSQVTAHKQYF
TRBJ2-3,TRBV24-1,CATSDGTGGGGTDTQYF
TRBJ2-7,TRBV29-1,CSVALGAAGEQYF
TRBJ2-1,TRBV20-1,CSAPRLVDEQFF
TRBJ1-2,TRBV2,CASSEFGPGGMSYGYTF
TRBJ2-2,TRBV19,CASTYKGVTGELFF
TRBJ2-5,TRBV29-1,CSVEHETQYF
TRBJ2-3,TRBV7-2,CASSFTGGDTQYF
TRBJ2-7,TRBV29-1,CSVEVRGSSYEQYF
TRBJ1-1,TRBV6-2/TRBV6-3,CASSHYRQGDTEAFF
TRBJ2-1,TRBV29-1,CSVEDLAQGVYNEQFF
TRBJ2-3,TRBV29-1,CSVGGNEGTDTQYF
TRBJ2-1,TRBV25-1,CASSEAGNEQFF
TRBJ2-1,TRBV20-1,CSPISGTNEQFF
TRBJ1-1,TRBV5-1,CASSLAANTEAFF
TRBJ2-7,TRBV19,CASRPAGTDSYEQYF
TRBJ1-5,TRBV6-1,CASKRGSNQPQHF
TRBJ1-1,TRBV12-3/TRBV12-4,CASNLGQTNTEAFF
TRBJ1-4,TRBV12-3/TRBV12-4,CASRVFGGVAEKLFF
TRBJ2-1,TRBV19,CASSTAGIYNEQFF
TRBJ1-2,TRBV5-1,CASSPLTGGFNYGYTF
TRBJ2-4,TRBV2,CASSDDVGAADIQYF
TRBJ2-2,TRBV6-1,CASSELSGRATGELFF
TRBJ2-5,TRBV20-1,CSANRGRQETQYF
TRBJ2-7,TRBV5-4,CASRTDSHYEQYF
TRBJ1-2,TRBV7-9,CASSPAGTLVGDYGYTF
TRBJ2-5,TRBV5-1,CASSLGGRGPETQYF
TRBJ1-1,TRBV11-2,CASSLRGVGWNTEAFF
TRBJ2-1,TRBV10-3,CAIRGQASSYNEQFF
TRBJ1-2,TRBV6-1,CASSQDGPARGYTF
TRBJ2-2,TRBV20-1,CSARDLASGNTGELFF
TRBJ1-5,TRBV14,CASSQIGSGNQPQHF
TRBJ1-4,TRBV3-1,CASSKTMGEKLFF
TRBJ2-1,TRBV12-3/TRBV12-4,CASMTGGSYNEQFF